This T cell receptor (beta chain) was observed in a study of shared clonotypes between healthy human individuals (dated by TCRdb to the early 2020s). As for the study more broadly: A few men and a couple of women, aged 18 to 49 years, made up the cohort. For each donor, CD4 naive and CD4 memory were each run on three plates, CD8 naive on two plates, and CD8 memory on one plate. To increase sequencing depth and limit assay-specific biases, TCR repertoire library preparation and sequencing were carried out by different laboratories using diverse techniques. Blood TCR repertoires of 5 or 6 healthy adults were deeply sequenced to estimate repertoire size and the extent of clonotype sharing between individuals. Between about 0.8 and 9.5 billion PBMCs per donor were obtained by leukapheresis. The research as a whole found: Naive subsets generally had larger estimated clonotype richness than memory subsets. Because the study included a small number of donors, the genetic and exposure-history diversity represented was limited. Compared with non-shared clonotypes, the clonotypes found in all four sorted-subset donors had higher generation probabilities. Across a few donors, around 5% of naive CD4, roughly 3.4% of naive CD8, 2.3% of memory CD4, and approximately 0.4% of memory CD8 clonotypes were shared. Sampling was restricted to blood, and TCR repertoires in tissue are likely to differ from TCR repertoires in blood. Rarefaction of sorted-subset datasets indicated incomplete sequencing despite the large sequencing depth. Pairwise subsampling led to the expectation that sequencing depth would affect the degree of clonotype sharing among donors.

Using the deep immunoSEQ assay, TCR CDR3 regions were amplified from genomic DNA by multiplex PCR. Extracted genomic DNA from each cell subset was spread evenly across all wells of several immunoSEQ 96-well plates, with each plate serving as a replicate. For sorted subsets, each replicate PCR was loaded with about 200 ng genomic DNA, equivalent to roughly 30,000 T cell genomes. Purified libraries were quantified with a Qubit 3.0 fluorometer, sized on a Bioanalyzer 2100, and re-quantified with the KAPA Library Quantification kit. Each immunoSEQ 96-well plate was sequenced on its own single-read 150-cycle Illumina NextSeq 550 flow cell. The authors' pipeline ran thus. Because the immunoSEQ output held only junctional sequences and lacked quality scores, the filtering could not match the filtering applied to full-length reads. Sequences were annotated with PyIR, a Python wrapper for IgBLAST v1.9, using IMGT germline references to assign V/J genes and CDR3. Reads were removed for weak V/J assignments (E-value above 1e-6), missing CDR3, stop codons, out-of-frame junctions, or ambiguous translated residues. V3J clonotypes were defined as sequences sharing an identical inferred V gene, J gene, and CDR3 amino acid sequence. The percentage overlap between two repertoires was calculated by dividing the number of shared unique clonotypes by the size of the smaller repertoire. Three approaches were used to assess repertoire richness: RTK rarefaction, the Chao1 estimator, and Recon v2.1 estimates of unobserved clonotypes. For all TCRbeta clonotypes obtained by the gDNA method from a handful of donors, generation probabilities were computed with OLGA. Here the immuneACCESS table is served through TCRdb, limited to in-frame sequences with V and J called. Missing clones are a known gap in these copies; in checked studies unresolved V genes cover under half, and the rest lacks a known reason. V and J calls and clone size are as listed in that table; D and trimming were resolved from the DNA. The sample yields approximately 1.5 million clones; 95% to 99% were counted once. 0.4% to 0.55% of the sample is taken by the ten largest.

CDR1 and CDR2 are read off the germline V gene as MGHRA and YSYEKL. Clipping removes 3 bases from V and 2 bases from J, with 4 as the unmatched junction base count. The CDR3, from cysteine to phenylalanine, totals 15 residues. Only CDR3 DNA remains: 45 bases, in frame from the first base. This clone showed up just once. What this receptor recognizes is not known. Within one base of it there is no much larger clone, and no base qualities were kept. The donors were healthy, HIV-negative adults with no recently reported acute infections or vaccinations. Every donor was a Caucasian adult residing in Nashville, Tennessee, USA. CD4+ T cells were enriched by magnetic negative selection; naive cells were then positively selected on CD45RA, and the negative fraction formed the memory subset. After blood collection by leukapheresis, PBMCs were isolated using Ficoll-Histopaque density gradient centrifugation and then cryopreserved in the vapor phase of liquid nitrogen. Analytical flow cytometry was used to check the purity and quantity of every magnetically sorted T cell population. From each sorted fraction, genomic DNA was isolated and quantified by UV absorbance on a Nanodrop 2000c.

Source material: naive CD4+ T cells sorted from blood. The label giving this sample's cell subset or site can be read as: CD45RA+ positively selected. The source of this sequence is a young man in good health. The receptor chain draws on TRBV4-1 and TRBJ2-1; TRBD2 fits 7 bases in the junction. The CDR3 here reads CASSQSLAAYNEQFF. The sequenced DNA is TGCGCCAGCAGCCAGAGCCTAGCGGCCTACAATGAGCAGTTCTTC.